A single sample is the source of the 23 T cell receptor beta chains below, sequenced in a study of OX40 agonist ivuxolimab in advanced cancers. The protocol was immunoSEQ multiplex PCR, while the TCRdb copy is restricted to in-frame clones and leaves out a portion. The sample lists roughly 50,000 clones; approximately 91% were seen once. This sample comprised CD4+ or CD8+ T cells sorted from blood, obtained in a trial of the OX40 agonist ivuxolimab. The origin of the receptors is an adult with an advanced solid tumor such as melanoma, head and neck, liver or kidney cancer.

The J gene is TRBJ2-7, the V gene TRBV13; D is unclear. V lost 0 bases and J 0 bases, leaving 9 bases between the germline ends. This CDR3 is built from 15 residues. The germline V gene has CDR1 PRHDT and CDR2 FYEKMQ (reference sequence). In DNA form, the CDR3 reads TGTGCCAGCAGCTTAGGCCTAGAACACTCCTACGAGCAGTACTTC. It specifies CASSLGLEHSYEQYF.

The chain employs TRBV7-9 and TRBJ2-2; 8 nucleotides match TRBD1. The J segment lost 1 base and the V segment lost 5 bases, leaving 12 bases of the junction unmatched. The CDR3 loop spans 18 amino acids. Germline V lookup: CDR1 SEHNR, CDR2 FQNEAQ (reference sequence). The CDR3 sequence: CASSADRGSPRNTGELFF. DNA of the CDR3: TGTGCCAGCAGCGCCGACAGGGGCTCCCCCCGGAACACCGGGGAGCTGTTTTTT.

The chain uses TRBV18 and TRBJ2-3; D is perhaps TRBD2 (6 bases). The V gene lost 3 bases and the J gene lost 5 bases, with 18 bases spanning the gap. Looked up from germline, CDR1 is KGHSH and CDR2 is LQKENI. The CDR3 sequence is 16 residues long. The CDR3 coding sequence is TGTGCCAGCTCACCTTCTAGCGACGAGTGGGAAGATACGCAGTATTTT. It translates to CASSPSSDEWEDTQYF.

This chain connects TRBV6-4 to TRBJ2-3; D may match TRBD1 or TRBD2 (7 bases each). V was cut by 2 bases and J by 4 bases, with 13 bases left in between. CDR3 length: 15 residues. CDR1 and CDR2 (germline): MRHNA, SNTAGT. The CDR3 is CASSDGQGGPDTQYF. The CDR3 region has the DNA TGTGCCAGCAGTGACGGTCAGGGGGGGCCAGATACGCAGTATTTT.

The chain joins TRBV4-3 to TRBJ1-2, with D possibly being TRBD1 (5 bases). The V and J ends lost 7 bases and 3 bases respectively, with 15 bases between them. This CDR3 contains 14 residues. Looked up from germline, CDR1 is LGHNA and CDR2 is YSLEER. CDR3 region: CASKVTGTDYGYTF. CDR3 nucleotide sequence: TGCGCCAGCAAGGTCACGGGGACTGACTATGGCTACACCTTC.

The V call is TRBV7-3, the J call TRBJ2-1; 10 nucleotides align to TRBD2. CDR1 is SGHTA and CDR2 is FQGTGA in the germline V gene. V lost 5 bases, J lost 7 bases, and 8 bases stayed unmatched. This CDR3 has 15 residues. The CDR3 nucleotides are TGTGCCAGCAGCCTAGCGGGAGCTCCTTGGAATGAGCAGTTCTTC. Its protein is CASSLAGAPWNEQFF. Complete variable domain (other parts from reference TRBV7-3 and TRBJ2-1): GAGVSQTPSNKVTEKGKYVELRCDPISGHTALYWYRQSLGQGPEFLIYFQGTGAADDSGLPNDRFFAVRPEGSVSTLKIQRTERGDSAVYLCASSLAGAPWNEQFFGPGTRLTVL.

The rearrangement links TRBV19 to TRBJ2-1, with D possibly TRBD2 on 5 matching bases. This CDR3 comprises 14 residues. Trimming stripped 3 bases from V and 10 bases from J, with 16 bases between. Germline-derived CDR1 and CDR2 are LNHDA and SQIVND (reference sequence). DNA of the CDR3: TGTGCCAGTAGTATTCTGGACGGGGTCGGGGAGCAGTTCTTC. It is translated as CASSILDGVGEQFF.

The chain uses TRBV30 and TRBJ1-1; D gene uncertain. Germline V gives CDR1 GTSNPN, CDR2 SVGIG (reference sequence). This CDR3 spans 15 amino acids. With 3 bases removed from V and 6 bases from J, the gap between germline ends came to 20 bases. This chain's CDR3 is CAWSVPRIDLPEAFF. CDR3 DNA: TGTGCCTGGAGCGTTCCTCGGATTGATCTGCCTGAAGCTTTCTTT.

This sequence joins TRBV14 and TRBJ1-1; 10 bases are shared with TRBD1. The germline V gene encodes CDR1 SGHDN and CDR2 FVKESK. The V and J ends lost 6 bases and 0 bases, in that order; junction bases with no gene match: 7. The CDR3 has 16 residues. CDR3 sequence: CASRPDRGIMNTEAFF. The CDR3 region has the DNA TGTGCCAGCAGACCGGACAGGGGGATAATGAACACTGAAGCTTTCTTT. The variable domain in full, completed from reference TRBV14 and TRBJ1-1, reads EAGVTQFPSHSVIEKGQTVTLRCDPISGHDNLYWYRRVMGKEIKFLLHFVKESKQDESGMPNNRFLAERTGGTYSTLKVQPAELEDSGVYFCASRPDRGIMNTEAFFGQGTRLTVV.

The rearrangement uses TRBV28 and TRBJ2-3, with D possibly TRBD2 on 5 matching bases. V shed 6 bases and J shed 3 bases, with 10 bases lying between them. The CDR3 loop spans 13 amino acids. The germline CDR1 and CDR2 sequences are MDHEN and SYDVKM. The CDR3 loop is CASRAEGTDTQYF. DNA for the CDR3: TGTGCCAGCAGGGCCGAGGGAACAGATACGCAGTATTTT.

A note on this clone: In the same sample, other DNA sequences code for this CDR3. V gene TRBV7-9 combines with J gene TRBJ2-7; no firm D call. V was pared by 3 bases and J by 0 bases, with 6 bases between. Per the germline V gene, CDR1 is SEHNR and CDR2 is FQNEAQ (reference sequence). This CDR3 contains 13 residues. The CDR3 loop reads CASSFENSYEQYV. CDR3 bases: TGTGCCAGCAGCTTCGAGAACTCCTACGAGCAGTACGTC.

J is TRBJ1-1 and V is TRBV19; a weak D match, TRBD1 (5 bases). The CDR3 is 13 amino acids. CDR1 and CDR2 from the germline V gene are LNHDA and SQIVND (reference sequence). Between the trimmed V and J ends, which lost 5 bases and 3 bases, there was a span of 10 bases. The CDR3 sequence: CASSYGGDTEAFF. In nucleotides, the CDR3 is TGTGCCAGTAGTTATGGGGGGGACACTGAAGCTTTCTTT.

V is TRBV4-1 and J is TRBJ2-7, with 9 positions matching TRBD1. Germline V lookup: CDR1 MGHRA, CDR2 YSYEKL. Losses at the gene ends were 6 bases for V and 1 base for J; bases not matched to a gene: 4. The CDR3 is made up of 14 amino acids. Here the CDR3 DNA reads TGCGCCAGCAGTCATGGACAGGGGTCCTACGAGCAGTACTTC. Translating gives CASSHGQGSYEQYF.

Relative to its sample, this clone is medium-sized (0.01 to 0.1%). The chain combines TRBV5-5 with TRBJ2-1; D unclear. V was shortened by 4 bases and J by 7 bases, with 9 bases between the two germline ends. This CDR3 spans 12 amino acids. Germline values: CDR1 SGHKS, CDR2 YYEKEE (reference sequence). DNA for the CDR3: TGTGCCAGCAGCCCGGTCGGGAATGAGCAGTTCTTC. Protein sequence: CASSPVGNEQFF.

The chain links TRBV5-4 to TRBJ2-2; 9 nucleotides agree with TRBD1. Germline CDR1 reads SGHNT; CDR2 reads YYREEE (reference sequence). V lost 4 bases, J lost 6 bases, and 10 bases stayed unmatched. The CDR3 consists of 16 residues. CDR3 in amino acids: CASSPGTGSLPGELFF. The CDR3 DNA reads TGTGCCAGCAGCCCCGGGACAGGGTCTTTACCCGGGGAGCTGTTTTTT.

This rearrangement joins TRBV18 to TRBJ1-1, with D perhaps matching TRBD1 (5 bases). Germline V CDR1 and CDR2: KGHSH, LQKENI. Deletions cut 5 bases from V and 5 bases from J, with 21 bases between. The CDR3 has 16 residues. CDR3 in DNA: TGTGCCAGCTCAACAATTGGGGGGAATAAGGGGACTGAAGCTTTCTTT. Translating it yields CASSTIGGNKGTEAFF.

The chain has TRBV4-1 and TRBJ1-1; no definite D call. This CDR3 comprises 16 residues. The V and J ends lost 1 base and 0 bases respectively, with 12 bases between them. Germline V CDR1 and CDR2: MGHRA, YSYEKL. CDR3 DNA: TGCGCCAGCAGCCAAGTTGTCGTATCAATGAACACTGAAGCTTTCTTT. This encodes CASSQVVVSMNTEAFF.

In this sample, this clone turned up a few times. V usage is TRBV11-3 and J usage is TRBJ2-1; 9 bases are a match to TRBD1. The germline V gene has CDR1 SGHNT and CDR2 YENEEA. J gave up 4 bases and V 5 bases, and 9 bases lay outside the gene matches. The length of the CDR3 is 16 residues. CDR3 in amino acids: CASSTGGAGPYNEQFF. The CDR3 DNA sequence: TGTGCCAGCAGCACAGGGGGCGCAGGGCCATACAATGAGCAGTTCTTC.

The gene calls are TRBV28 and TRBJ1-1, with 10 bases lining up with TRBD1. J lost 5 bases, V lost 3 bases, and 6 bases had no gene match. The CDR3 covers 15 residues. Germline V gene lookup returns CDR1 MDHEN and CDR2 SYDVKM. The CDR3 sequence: CASSFLWTGGTEAFF. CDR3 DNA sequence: TGTGCCAGCAGTTTTTTGTGGACAGGGGGAACTGAAGCTTTCTTT.

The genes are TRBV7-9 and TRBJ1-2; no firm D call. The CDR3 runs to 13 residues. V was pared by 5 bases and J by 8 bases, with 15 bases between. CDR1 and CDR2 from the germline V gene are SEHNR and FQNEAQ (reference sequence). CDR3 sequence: CASSVNSGGGYTF. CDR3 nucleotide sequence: TGTGCCAGCAGCGTAAATTCCGGCGGAGGCTACACCTTC.

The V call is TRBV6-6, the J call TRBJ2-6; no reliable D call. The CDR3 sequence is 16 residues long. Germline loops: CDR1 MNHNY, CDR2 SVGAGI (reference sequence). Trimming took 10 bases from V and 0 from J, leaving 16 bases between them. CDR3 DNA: TGTGCCACAACAGTCGATTTGCTCTCTGGGGCCAACGTCCTGACTTTC. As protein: CATTVDLLSGANVLTF.

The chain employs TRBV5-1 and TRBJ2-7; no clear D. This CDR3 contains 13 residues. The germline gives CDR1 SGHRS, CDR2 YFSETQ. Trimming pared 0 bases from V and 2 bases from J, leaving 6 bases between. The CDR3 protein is CASSLDGTYEQYV. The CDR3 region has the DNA TGCGCCAGCAGCTTGGACGGAACCTACGAGCAGTACGTC.

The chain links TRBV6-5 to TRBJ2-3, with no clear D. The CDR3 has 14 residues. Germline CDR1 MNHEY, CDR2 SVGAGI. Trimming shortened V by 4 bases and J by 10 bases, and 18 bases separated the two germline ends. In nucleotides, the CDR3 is TGTGCCAGCAGTTTAGGGCCAGGTGTCGGATCGCAGTATTTT. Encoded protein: CASSLGPGVGSQYF.